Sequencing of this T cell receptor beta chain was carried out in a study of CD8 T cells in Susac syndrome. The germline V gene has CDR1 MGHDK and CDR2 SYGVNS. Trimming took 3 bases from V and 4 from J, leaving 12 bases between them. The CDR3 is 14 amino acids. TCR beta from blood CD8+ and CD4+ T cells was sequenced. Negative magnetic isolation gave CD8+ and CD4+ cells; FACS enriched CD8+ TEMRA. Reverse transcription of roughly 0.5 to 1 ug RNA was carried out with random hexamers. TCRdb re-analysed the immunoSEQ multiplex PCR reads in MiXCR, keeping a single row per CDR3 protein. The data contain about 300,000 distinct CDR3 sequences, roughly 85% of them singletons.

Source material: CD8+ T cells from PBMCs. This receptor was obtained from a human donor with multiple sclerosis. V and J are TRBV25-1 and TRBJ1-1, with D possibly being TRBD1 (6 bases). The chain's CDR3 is CASSDRGGGTEAFF. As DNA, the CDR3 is TGTGCCAGCAGTGACCGAGGGGGGGGCACTGAAGCTTTCTTT.